This T cell receptor (beta chain) was identified in a study of T cell repertoires in cytomegalovirus infection (dated by TCRdb to between 2017 and 2020). As for the study more broadly: Because public TCR beta signatures pointed to carriage of CMV infection together with the matching HLA type, the HLA type of each donor mattered for the analysis.

Sequencing was carried out with an Illumina HiSeq 1500. TCRdb trimmed the raw reads at Q25, called clones with MiXCR and kept productive beta chains. Rows with one shared CDR3 protein collapse into an entry with the most common genes and DNA. The sample includes some 680,000 distinct CDR3 sequences, with 35% to 40% observed a single time. 2.5% to 3% of the sample is taken by the ten largest. What the authors observed across the whole study: In both this cohort and an independent cohort of several hundred donors, the cumulative frequency of public TCR beta family members distinguished carriers of CMV infection plus the relevant HLA type. In the ex vivo response, HLA-C-restricted CMV-specific TCR beta clonotypes were dominant, and in two of eight donors the single most frequent clonotype came from this HLA-C-restricted group.

Notes on this clonotype: What antigen it recognizes has not been identified. The sample holds no much larger clone one base away, and base qualities are not on file.

Sequences SGHAT (CDR1) and FQNNGV (CDR2) are obtained from the germline V gene. A distance of 8 bases separates the germline ends of V and J, which lose 2 bases and 0 bases respectively. Counted from cysteine to phenylalanine, this CDR3 has 14 amino acids. Only the CDR3 part of the read is kept: 42 bases, read in frame from the first base. The sequence came from a human donor in good health (CMV status not recorded). Some clones in this sample may be carry-over from other donors' samples. The V gene is TRBV11-2 and the J gene is TRBJ2-7; the D gene is unclear. The sequenced sample consisted of PBMCs. The DNA sequence is given as TGTGCCAGCAGCTTACGACGGACCTCCTACGAGCAGTACTTC. It translates as CASSLRRTSYEQYF.